The 19 T cell receptor beta chains given below trace back to one sample, sequenced in a study of T cells in tuberculosis. Sequenced by immunoSEQ multiplex PCR; TCRdb stores in-frame clones only, minus some. This table holds 30,000 to 35,000 clones, 85% to 95% found once. The specimen was PBMCs. The origin of the receptors is a donor aged 5 to 30 with latent tuberculosis or without tuberculosis infection. Some clones in this sample may be carry-over from other donors' samples.

This clone has a single count. The genes are TRBV5-1 and TRBJ2-1, with 11 bases that match TRBD2. The length of the CDR3 is 17 residues. J gave up 4 bases and V 2 bases, and 8 bases lay outside the gene matches. From germline, CDR1 is SGHRS and CDR2 YFSETQ. Here the CDR3 reads CASSFFTGTSGYNEQFF. DNA of the CDR3: TGCGCCAGCAGCTTCTTTACCGGGACTAGCGGTTACAATGAGCAGTTCTTC.

The rearrangement uses TRBV5-4 and TRBJ2-3; 16 bases align to TRBD2. J lost 10 bases, V lost 4 bases, and 9 bases had no gene match. The CDR3 spans 16 residues. From germline, CDR1 is SGHNT and CDR2 YYREEE (reference sequence). CDR3 region: CASSAGTSGGAGAQYF. The CDR3 nucleotides read TGTGCCAGCAGCGCTGGGACTAGCGGGGGGGCCGGGGCGCAGTATTTT.

J is TRBJ2-7 and V is TRBV6-5; 8 nucleotides match TRBD1. Unmatched junction bases numbered 5, after V lost 6 bases and J lost 1 base. Germline V gives CDR1 MNHEY, CDR2 SVGAGI. This CDR3 region has 14 residues. The CDR3 is CASRSTGGSYEQYF. DNA of the CDR3: TGTGCCAGCAGGTCCACAGGGGGTTCCTACGAGCAGTACTTC.

J is TRBJ1-1 and V is TRBV5-1; D is unresolved. CDR3 length: 16 amino acids. V lost 0 bases to trimming and J lost 9 bases, with 21 bases between them. Germline CDR1 is SGHRS and CDR2 is YFSETQ. The CDR3 coding sequence is TGCGCCAGCAGCTTGGGGTCGAGACGTGAGGAGATCAAAGCTTTCTTT. It translates to CASSLGSRREEIKAFF.

The rearrangement joins TRBV11-2 to TRBJ2-1, with TRBD2 matching over 10 bases. Germline V gene data show CDR1 as SGHAT and CDR2 as FQNNGV. The trim removed 1 base at V and 7 bases at J, leaving 4 bases unmatched. The CDR3 has 15 amino acids. In nucleotides, the CDR3 is TGTGCCAGCAGCTTAGGGAGCGGGAGGGAGAATGAGCAGTTCTTC. The encoded protein is CASSLGSGRENEQFF.

The V call is TRBV10-3, the J call TRBJ2-7; no clear D gene. There are 14 residues in the CDR3. The V and J ends lost 7 bases and 5 bases respectively, with 18 bases between them. Per germline, CDR1 ENHRY and CDR2 SYGVKD. CDR3 sequence: CAIMRGGEINEQYF. In nucleotides, the CDR3 is TGTGCCATCATGAGAGGTGGCGAAATCAACGAGCAGTACTTC.

This clone was seen more than once but under ten times. The CDR3 protein is CASSQDGAREKLFF. The CDR3 bases are TGTGCCAGCAGCCAAGATGGTGCGAGGGAAAAACTGTTTTTT. This chain joins TRBV4-2 and TRBJ1-4, with D uncertain. The germline gives CDR1 LGHNA, CDR2 YNFKEQ. The V gene lost 0 bases and the J gene lost 8 bases, with 10 bases spanning the gap. This CDR3 has 14 residues.

A word on this clone: This specimen includes other DNA sequences encoding the same CDR3. This chain links TRBV28 with TRBJ2-5; D gene ambiguous. Deletions cut 3 bases from V and 5 bases from J, with 4 bases between. From germline, CDR1 is MDHEN and CDR2 SYDVKM. This CDR3 region has 11 residues. The CDR3 spells CASSLRETQYF. The DNA of the CDR3 is TGTGCCAGCAGTTTGCGGGAGACCCAGTACTTC. Full variable domain (outside the CDR3, taken from reference TRBV28 and TRBJ2-5): DVKVTQSSRYLVKRTGEKVFLECVQDMDHENMFWYRQDPGLGLRLIYFSYDVKMKEKGDIPEGYSVSREKKERFSLILESASTNQTSMYLCASSLRETQYFGPGTRLLVL.

This chain uses TRBV4-2 with TRBJ2-3; 10 bases fit TRBD2. This CDR3 is built from 19 residues. Germline loops: CDR1 LGHNA, CDR2 YNFKEQ. Unmatched junction bases numbered 9, after V lost 0 bases and J lost 0 bases. The CDR3 sequence is CASSQDRLAGATSTDTQYF. The CDR3 DNA sequence: TGTGCCAGCAGCCAAGATCGGCTAGCGGGGGCCACTAGCACAGATACGCAGTATTTT.

The chain employs TRBV5-1 and TRBJ2-2; D perhaps matches TRBD2 (5 bases). V shed 4 bases and J shed 2 bases, with 9 bases lying between them. Germline values: CDR1 SGHRS, CDR2 YFSETQ. This CDR3 has 14 residues. The CDR3 spells CASSNGLNTGELFF. In DNA form, the CDR3 reads TGCGCCAGCAGCAATGGACTTAACACCGGGGAGCTGTTTTTT.

The chain recombines TRBV4-1 with TRBJ2-5; D gene uncertain. Germline CDR1 and CDR2: MGHRA and YSYEKL. This CDR3 has 15 amino acids. Trimming left V 0 bases short and J 1 base short, with 9 bases between. In nucleotides, the CDR3 is TGCGCCAGCAGCCAAGATACATCTCCCCAAGAGACCCAGTACTTC. Its protein product is CASSQDTSPQETQYF.

The V gene is TRBV6-6, the J gene TRBJ1-5; 7 positions agree with TRBD1. Unmatched junction bases numbered 3, after V lost 5 bases and J lost 2 bases. The germline CDR1 and CDR2 sequences are MNHNY and SVGAGI (reference sequence). The CDR3 spans 14 residues. The CDR3 DNA follows: TGTGCCAGCAGTGCGCAGGGGGGCAATCAGCCCCAGCATTTT. This encodes CASSAQGGNQPQHF.

This chain joins TRBV2 and TRBJ2-7; D may be TRBD1 (6 bases). Per the germline V gene, CDR1 is SNHLY and CDR2 is FYNNEI. The CDR3 extends over 14 amino acids. V gave up 2 bases and J gave up 3 bases, with 11 bases separating them. The CDR3 protein is CASSERGQLYEQYF. CDR3 DNA: TGTGCCAGCAGTGAAAGGGGACAACTCTACGAGCAGTACTTC.

The gene calls are TRBV5-6 and TRBJ2-5; maybe TRBD2 (6 bases). The CDR3 contains 13 residues. Germline V gene sequence: CDR1 SGHDT, CDR2 YYEEEE. Trimming shortened V by 1 base and J by 5 bases, and 9 bases separated the two germline ends. The CDR3 coding sequence is TGTGCCAGCAGCTTGCGCGGGGAGGAGACCCAGTACTTC. This gives the protein CASSLRGEETQYF.

V usage is TRBV28 and J usage is TRBJ1-3; possible D gene TRBD1, 5 bases. CDR3 size: 16 residues. V was cut by 4 bases and J by 4 bases, with 17 bases left in between. Looked up from germline, CDR1 is MDHEN and CDR2 is SYDVKM. The CDR3 spells CASSSHTGVNGNTIYF. DNA for the CDR3: TGTGCCAGCAGTTCACATACGGGGGTTAACGGAAACACCATATATTTT.

The V call is TRBV25-1, the J call TRBJ1-1, with 8 bases aligning to TRBD1. Germline V gives CDR1 MGHDK, CDR2 SYGVNS. Losses at the gene ends were 7 bases for V and 2 bases for J; bases not matched to a gene: 6. There are 14 residues in the CDR3. As DNA, the CDR3 is TGTGCCAGCACGATTTCAGGGGGCAACACTGAAGCTTTCTTT. Protein product: CASTISGGNTEAFF.

This clone was seen just once. This chain links TRBV6-1 with TRBJ1-2; TRBD1 aligns across 7 bases. Per germline, CDR1 MNHNS and CDR2 SASEGT. V was pared by 1 base and J by 4 bases, with 0 bases of the junction left unmatched. The CDR3 runs to 13 residues. The CDR3 here is CASSEGQGYGYTF. CDR3 DNA: TGTGCCAGCAGTGAAGGACAGGGCTATGGCTACACCTTC.

J is TRBJ2-5 and V is TRBV13; perhaps TRBD2 as D (6 bases). V shed 1 base and J shed 4 bases, with 10 bases lying between them. The CDR3 runs 14 residues. Germline V gene sequence: CDR1 PRHDT, CDR2 FYEKMQ (reference sequence). CDR3 in amino acids: CASSLAGSGETQYF. CDR3 nucleotide sequence: TGTGCCAGCAGCTTAGCCGGGAGCGGAGAGACCCAGTACTTC.

The J gene is TRBJ2-7, the V gene TRBV11-3; maybe TRBD1 (5 bases). Trimming left V 2 bases short and J 0 bases short, with 17 bases between. The germline CDR1 and CDR2 sequences are SGHNT and YENEEA. The CDR3 runs to 17 residues. The CDR3 here is CASSLMFGVDSSYEQYF. DNA of the CDR3: TGTGCCAGCAGCTTAATGTTCGGCGTTGACAGCTCCTACGAGCAGTACTTC. Filled out from reference TRBV11-3 and TRBJ2-7, the complete variable domain reads EAGVVQSPRYKIIEKKQPVAFWCNPISGHNTLYWYLQNLGQGPELLIRYENEEAVDDSQLPKDRFSAERLKGVDSTLKIQPAELGDSAVYLCASSLMFGVDSSYEQYFGPGTRLTVT.